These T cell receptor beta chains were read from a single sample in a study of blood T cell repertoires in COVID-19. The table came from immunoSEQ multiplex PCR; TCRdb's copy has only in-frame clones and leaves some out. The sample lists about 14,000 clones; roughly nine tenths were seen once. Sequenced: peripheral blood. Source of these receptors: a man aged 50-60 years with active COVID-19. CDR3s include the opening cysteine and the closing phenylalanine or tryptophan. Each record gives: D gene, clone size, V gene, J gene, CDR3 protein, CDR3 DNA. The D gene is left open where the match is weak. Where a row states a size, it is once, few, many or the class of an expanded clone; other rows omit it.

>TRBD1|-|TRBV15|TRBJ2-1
CATSLRGRGQDYNEQFF
TGTGCCACCAGTCTACGTGGCAGGGGGCAGGACTACAATGAGCAGTTCTTC
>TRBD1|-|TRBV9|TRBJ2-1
CASSVWDSSYNEQFF
TGTGCCAGCAGCGTATGGGACAGCTCCTACAATGAGCAGTTCTTC
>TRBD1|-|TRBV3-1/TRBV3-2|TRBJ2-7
CASSQGTGTGLHEQYF
TGTGCCAGCAGCCAAGGGACCGGGACAGGGTTGCACGAGCAGTACTTC
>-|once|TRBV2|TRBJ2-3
CASSWTGTDTQYF
TGTGCCAGCAGTTGGACTGGGACAGATACGCAGTATTTT
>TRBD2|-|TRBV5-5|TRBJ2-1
CASSIWGLAGGSSYNEQFF
TGTGCCAGCAGTATATGGGGACTAGCGGGAGGGAGCTCCTACAATGAGCAGTTCTTC
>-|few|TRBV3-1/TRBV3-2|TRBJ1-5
CASSQGEGNQPQHF
TGTGCCAGCAGCCAAGGGGAGGGCAATCAGCCCCAGCATTTT
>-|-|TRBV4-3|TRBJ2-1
CASSQDQHRRGYNEQFF
TGCGCCAGCAGCCAAGATCAACATCGACGGGGGTACAATGAGCAGTTCTTC
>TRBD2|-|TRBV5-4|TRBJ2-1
CASSSRGGDEQFF
TGTGCCAGCAGCTCCCGGGGGGGGGATGAGCAGTTCTTC
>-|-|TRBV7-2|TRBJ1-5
CASSEDRYSNQPQHF
TGTGCCAGCAGCGAGGACAGATATAGCAATCAGCCCCAGCATTTT
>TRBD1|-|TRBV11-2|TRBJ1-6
CASSSNPGGEGSPLHF
TGTGCCAGCAGCTCCAACCCAGGGGGCGAGGGTTCTCCCCTCCACTTT
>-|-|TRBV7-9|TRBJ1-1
CASIPGAGREAFF
TGTGCCAGCATCCCTGGGGCCGGCCGTGAAGCTTTCTTT
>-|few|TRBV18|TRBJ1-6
CASSPVLPGANSPLHF
TGTGCCAGCTCACCAGTCCTACCAGGGGCTAATTCACCCCTCCACTTT
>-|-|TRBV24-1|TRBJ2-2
CATSVSTDTGELFF
TGTGCCACCAGTGTTTCGACAGACACCGGGGAGCTGTTTTTT
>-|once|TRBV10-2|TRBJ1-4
CASRENPNEKLFF
TGCGCCAGCCGGGAGAACCCGAATGAAAAACTGTTTTTT
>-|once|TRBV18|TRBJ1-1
CASSQSDPSRAEAFF
TGTGCCAGCTCACAATCGGACCCTTCGAGGGCTGAAGCTTTCTTT
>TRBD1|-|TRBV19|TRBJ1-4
CASSISTGGGEKLFF
TGTGCCAGTAGTATATCGACAGGGGGCGGTGAAAAACTGTTTTTT
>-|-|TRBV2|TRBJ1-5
CASSRRRENQPQHF
TGTGCCAGCAGCAGGCGGCGGGAAAATCAGCCCCAGCATTTT
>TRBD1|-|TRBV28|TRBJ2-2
CASSSRTGFTGELFF
TGTGCCAGCAGTTCCCGGACAGGTTTTACCGGGGAGCTGTTTTTT
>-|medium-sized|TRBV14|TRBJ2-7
CASSSYLKSEQYF
TGTGCCAGCAGCTCATACTTAAAGAGTGAGCAGTACTTC
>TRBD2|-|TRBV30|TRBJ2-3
CAWGTSGRTDTQYF
TGTGCCTGGGGGACTAGCGGTCGCACAGATACGCAGTATTTT
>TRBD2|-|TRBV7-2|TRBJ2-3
CASSPGLARRTDTQYF
TGTGCCAGCAGCCCAGGACTAGCGAGACGCACAGATACGCAGTATTTT
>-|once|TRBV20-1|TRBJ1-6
CSASLPRTTSSYNSPLHF
TGCAGTGCTAGTTTGCCGCGAACAACTAGCTCCTATAATTCACCCCTCCACTTT
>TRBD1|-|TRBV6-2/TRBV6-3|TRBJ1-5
CASTPDRVNQPQHF
TGTGCCAGCACCCCGGACAGGGTCAATCAGCCCCAGCATTTT
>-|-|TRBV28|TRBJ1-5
CASRPGQTQPQHF
TGTGCCAGCAGACCCGGACAGACCCAGCCCCAGCATTTT
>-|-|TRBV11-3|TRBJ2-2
CASSLLDRTGELFF
TGTGCCAGCAGCTTACTAGATCGGACCGGGGAGCTGTTTTTT
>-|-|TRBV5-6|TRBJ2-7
CASSSSPQDEQYF
TGTGCCAGCAGCTCGAGTCCACAGGACGAGCAGTACTTC
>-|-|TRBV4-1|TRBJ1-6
CASSQDELVVSSPLHF
TGCGCCAGCAGCCAAGATGAGCTCGTAGTTAGTTCACCCCTCCACTTT
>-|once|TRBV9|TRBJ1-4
CASSPDSVYATNEKLFF
TGTGCCAGCAGTCCTGACAGCGTTTATGCAACTAATGAAAAACTGTTTTTT
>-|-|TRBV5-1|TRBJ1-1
CASSLGSFEGVNTEAFF
TGCGCCAGCAGCTTGGGCTCTTTCGAGGGGGTAAACACTGAAGCTTTCTTT
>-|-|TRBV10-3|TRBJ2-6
CAIGSEGEVSGANVLTF
TGTGCCATCGGTAGTGAGGGAGAAGTCTCTGGGGCCAACGTCCTGACTTTC
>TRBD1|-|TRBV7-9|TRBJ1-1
CASSLISGTGIEAFF
TGTGCCAGCAGCTTAATCTCCGGGACAGGGATTGAAGCTTTCTTT
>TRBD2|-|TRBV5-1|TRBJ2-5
CASSLLAGGRETQYF
TGCGCCAGCAGCTTACTAGCGGGAGGGCGAGAGACCCAGTACTTC
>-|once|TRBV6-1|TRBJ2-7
CASSEGGFAYYEQYF
TGTGCCAGCAGTGAAGGGGGCTTTGCTTACTACGAGCAGTACTTC
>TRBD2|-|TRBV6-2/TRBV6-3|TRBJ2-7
CASSYPLVGREIHEQYF
TGTGCCAGCAGTTACCCCCTCGTGGGGCGGGAGATCCACGAGCAGTACTTC
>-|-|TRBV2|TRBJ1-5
CASRADGGNQPQHF
TGTGCCAGCAGGGCGGACGGGGGGAATCAGCCCCAGCATTTT
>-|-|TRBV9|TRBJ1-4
CASSVALTGGDEKLFF
TGTGCCAGCAGCGTAGCCCTCACTGGGGGCGATGAAAAACTGTTTTTT
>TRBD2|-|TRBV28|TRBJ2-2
CASSIPSGITGELFF
TGTGCCAGCAGTATTCCTAGCGGGATCACCGGGGAGCTGTTTTTT
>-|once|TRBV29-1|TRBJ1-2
CSVEDSNYGYTF
TGCAGCGTCGAAGACAGTAACTATGGCTACACCTTC
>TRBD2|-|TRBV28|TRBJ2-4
CASSKPRRGENIQYF
TGTGCCAGCAGTAAACCGAGGCGGGGGGAAAACATTCAGTACTTC
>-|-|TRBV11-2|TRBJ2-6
CASSLVKSGANVLTF
TGTGCCAGCAGCTTAGTCAAATCTGGGGCCAACGTCCTGACTTTC
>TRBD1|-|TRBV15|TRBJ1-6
CATGTGSNSPLHF
TGTGCCACCGGGACAGGGAGCAATTCACCCCTCCACTTT
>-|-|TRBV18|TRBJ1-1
CASSPTEYTEAFF
TGTGCCAGCTCGCCGACAGAATACACTGAAGCTTTCTTT